Below, 27 T cell receptor beta chains from the same sample are listed, as sequenced in a study of shared clonotypes between healthy human individuals. Method: immunoSEQ multiplex PCR; TCRdb's copy keeps in-frame clones and lacks some. The repertoire consists of over 2 million clones, with about 90% occurring once and the leading ten covering more than 0.35%. Specimen: naive CD4+ T cells from PBMCs. Described subset: CD45RA+ positively selected. Every receptor here comes from a man between 18 and 35 years old in good health. Some clones in this sample may be carry-over from other donors' samples.

The V call is TRBV6-1, the J call TRBJ1-1, with a possible D match to TRBD1 (6 bases). The CDR3 runs to 15 residues. V lost 3 bases and J 5 bases, leaving 16 bases between the germline ends. CDR1 and CDR2 from the germline V gene are MNHNS and SASEGT. In nucleotides, the CDR3 is TGTGCCAGCAGTGACCAGGGGCGAATGGGAACTGAAGCTTTCTTT. It codes for CASSDQGRMGTEAFF.

The genes are TRBV7-9 and TRBJ2-7; no clear D gene. This CDR3 has 14 residues. With 5 bases removed from V and 1 base from J, the gap between germline ends came to 12 bases. Per germline, CDR1 SEHNR and CDR2 FQNEAQ (reference sequence). CDR3 DNA: TGTGCCAGCAGCCCCCTCCCGAGTTCCTACGAGCAGTACTTC. Encoded protein: CASSPLPSSYEQYF.

Comments on this clone: Additional DNA sequences in this sample encode the identical CDR3. The CDR3 region is CSARFTDTQYF. The CDR3 DNA sequence: TGCAGTGCCCGGTTCACAGATACGCAGTATTTT. The chain employs TRBV20-1 and TRBJ2-3, with no clear D. Germline-derived CDR1 and CDR2 are DFQATT and SNEGSKA (reference sequence). V was pared by 6 bases and J by 2 bases, with 6 bases between. The CDR3 consists of 11 residues.

The chain uses TRBV28 and TRBJ2-7; D not certain. The CDR3 is made up of 15 amino acids. V was clipped by 8 bases and J by 3 bases, with 20 bases between them. Germline CDR1 is MDHEN and CDR2 is SYDVKM. This CDR3 reads CASDTTRAFNYEQYF. DNA for the CDR3: TGTGCCAGCGACACAACCCGGGCTTTCAACTACGAGCAGTACTTC.

The chain joins TRBV9 to TRBJ1-2; 12 bases line up with TRBD1. The germline V gene encodes CDR1 SGDLS and CDR2 YYNGEE. CDR3 length: 16 residues. V dropped 4 bases and J dropped 6; count of bases not matched to a gene: 10. CDR3 nucleotides: TGTGCCAGCAGCACTCACCCGGGACAGGGGGCAGATGGCTACACCTTC. Protein sequence: CASSTHPGQGADGYTF. The full variable domain, rest sourced from reference TRBV9 and TRBJ1-2, is DSGVTQTPKHLITATGQRVTLRCSPRSGDLSVYWYQQSLDQGLQFLIQYYNGEERAKGNILERFSAQQFPDLHSELNLSSLELGDSALYFCASSTHPGQGADGYTFGSGTRLTVV.

V is TRBV25-1 and J is TRBJ2-6; TRBD2 might be the D (5 bases). The CDR3 is made up of 15 amino acids. V lost 7 bases, J lost 1 base, and 11 bases lay in between. Per germline, CDR1 MGHDK and CDR2 SYGVNS. The CDR3 region is CASKEGGSGANVLTF. The CDR3 bases are TGTGCCAGCAAGGAAGGCGGGTCTGGGGCCAACGTCCTGACTTTC.

A single count supports this clone. V gene TRBV19 combines with J gene TRBJ2-7; 9 nucleotides match TRBD1. Germline CDR1 reads LNHDA; CDR2 reads SQIVND (reference sequence). Losses at the gene ends were 6 bases for V and 2 bases for J; bases not matched to a gene: 2. CDR3 size: 13 residues. CDR3 DNA sequence: TGTGCCAGTAGGGGACAGGGAACCTACGAGCAGTACTTC. Amino acids: CASRGQGTYEQYF.

Concerning this clone itself: Other DNA variants within this sample encode the same CDR3. The chain joins TRBV9 to TRBJ1-3; no firm D call. Trimming stripped 0 bases from V and 4 bases from J, with 5 bases between. This CDR3 is built from 13 residues. Germline V gene lookup returns CDR1 SGDLS and CDR2 YYNGEE. CDR3 DNA sequence: TGTGCCAGCAGCGTAGGTCGAGGAAACACCATATATTTT. Residues: CASSVGRGNTIYF.

This clone was recorded once. The rearrangement joins TRBV10-2 to TRBJ2-1, with 7 bases lining up with TRBD1. CDR1 WSHSY and CDR2 SAAADI come from the germline V gene. Trimming at V came to 2 bases and at J to 0 bases, leaving 7 bases not matched to a gene. The CDR3 length is 17 residues. The CDR3 DNA follows: TGCGCCAGCAGTGAGCCAGGACAGGCGAGCTCCTACAATGAGCAGTTCTTC. It yields the protein CASSEPGQASSYNEQFF.

This clone was observed a single time. The chain combines TRBV5-1 with TRBJ2-3; D is ambiguous. There are 13 residues in the CDR3. Trimming removed 1 base from V and 5 bases from J, with 8 bases in between. Germline CDR1 and CDR2: SGHRS and YFSETQ. The CDR3 loop is CASSLSRLDTQYF. The DNA of the CDR3 is TGCGCCAGCAGCTTGTCCCGACTAGATACGCAGTATTTT.

The genes are TRBV9 and TRBJ2-1; the D gene is possibly TRBD1 (5 bases). Trimming shortened V by 4 bases and J by 7 bases, and 18 bases separated the two germline ends. Germline CDR1 reads SGDLS; CDR2 reads YYNGEE. This CDR3 is built from 15 residues. CDR3 in DNA: TGTGCCAGCAGCCCTAAACAGATCGACAGAAATGAGCAGTTCTTC. This encodes CASSPKQIDRNEQFF.

The chain carries TRBV9 and TRBJ2-3; tentatively, D is TRBD2 (6 bases). The CDR3 runs to 13 residues. Trimming removed 0 bases at V and 7 bases at J, with 9 bases between. CDR1 and CDR2 from the germline V gene are SGDLS and YYNGEE. CDR3 in DNA: TGTGCCAGCAGCGTAGATCGGGAGAATACGCAGTATTTT. Its translation: CASSVDRENTQYF.

The gene calls are TRBV2 and TRBJ2-7; no clear D. In germline, CDR1 is SNHLY, CDR2 FYNNEI. CDR3 length equals 12 residues. The V end was cut by 2 bases, the J end by 7 bases, with 9 bases between. The CDR3 coding sequence is TGTGCCAGCAGTGAATATCTGGGGGAGCAGTACTTC. This gives the protein CASSEYLGEQYF.

V is TRBV27 and J is TRBJ2-2; 13 positions agree with TRBD2. V trimming: 5 bases; J trimming: 6 bases; junction bases outside the gene matches: 3. Looked up from germline, CDR1 is MNHEY and CDR2 is SMNVEV (reference sequence). This CDR3 is 15 amino acids long. The chain's CDR3 is CASSLGLAGPGELFF. CDR3 DNA: TGTGCCAGCAGTCTGGGACTAGCGGGACCCGGGGAGCTGTTTTTT.

The gene calls are TRBV27 and TRBJ2-1, with 7 bases lining up with TRBD2. The CDR3 totals 16 residues. From germline, CDR1 is MNHEY and CDR2 SMNVEV (reference sequence). V shed 6 bases, J shed 4 bases, and the junction held 12 bases outside the gene matches. The CDR3 sequence is CASRSPRWGGYNEQFF. In DNA form, the CDR3 reads TGTGCCAGCAGATCCCCGCGGTGGGGGGGGTACAATGAGCAGTTCTTC.

To note about this clone: Other DNA sequences in the same sample also yield this CDR3. This chain connects TRBV7-9 to TRBJ2-3; no reliable D call. This CDR3 is 14 amino acids long. With 3 bases removed from V and 1 base from J, the gap between germline ends came to 8 bases. The germline CDR1 and CDR2 sequences are SEHNR and FQNEAQ (reference sequence). The DNA for the CDR3 is TGTGCCAGCAGCTTGGGCGGTCGCACAGATACGCAGTATTTT. This gives the protein CASSLGGRTDTQYF.

In its sample, this clone was seen once. This sequence joins TRBV7-8 and TRBJ2-1, with 10 bases that match TRBD1. V lost 1 base, J lost 4 bases, and 1 base stayed unmatched. Germline V gene sequence: CDR1 SGHVS, CDR2 FQNEAQ. The CDR3 loop spans 15 amino acids. The CDR3 here is CASSLGGQGYNEQFF. The CDR3 DNA sequence: TGTGCCAGCAGCTTAGGGGGACAGGGGTACAATGAGCAGTTCTTC.

The chain carries TRBV6-1 and TRBJ2-7, with 12 positions matching TRBD1. The germline V gene has CDR1 MNHNS and CDR2 SASEGT. This CDR3 is 15 amino acids long. Trimming removed 6 bases from V and 0 bases from J; junction bases left unmatched: 3. This chain's CDR3 is CASRGTGGYSYEQYF. The CDR3 DNA follows: TGTGCCAGCAGGGGGACAGGGGGCTACTCCTACGAGCAGTACTTC.

The gene calls are TRBV11-3 and TRBJ2-3, with D maybe TRBD2 (5 bases). Between the trimmed V and J ends, which lost 2 bases and 5 bases, there was a span of 11 bases. The CDR3 is 14 residues long. Germline loops: CDR1 SGHNT, CDR2 YENEEA. The CDR3 loop reads CASSLSFGGDTQYF. Here the CDR3 DNA reads TGTGCCAGCAGCTTATCCTTCGGAGGAGATACGCAGTATTTT. Combining the CDR3 with reference TRBV11-3 and TRBJ2-3 gives the whole variable domain EAGVVQSPRYKIIEKKQPVAFWCNPISGHNTLYWYLQNLGQGPELLIRYENEEAVDDSQLPKDRFSAERLKGVDSTLKIQPAELGDSAVYLCASSLSFGGDTQYFGPGTRLTVL.

The rearrangement links TRBV28 to TRBJ1-2, with a possible D match to TRBD1 (5 bases). This CDR3 spans 13 amino acids. V lost 10 bases and J 5 bases, leaving 17 bases between the germline ends. CDR1 MDHEN and CDR2 SYDVKM come from the germline V gene. The CDR3 DNA is TGTGCCACCACATACCATAGGGGTTATGGCTACACCTTC. Translation gives CATTYHRGYGYTF.

The chain joins TRBV11-3 to TRBJ2-7; perhaps TRBD1 as D (5 bases). The V end lost 2 bases, the J end lost 3 bases, and 11 bases lay between the germline ends. CDR1 and CDR2 from the germline V gene are SGHNT and YENEEA. The CDR3 length is 14 residues. CDR3 nucleotide sequence: TGTGCCAGCAGCTTAAGGGGAAGCCTCTACGAGCAGTACTTC. Translation gives CASSLRGSLYEQYF.

The chain couples TRBV6-5 to TRBJ1-2; D is undetermined. Trimming left V 6 bases short and J 8 bases short, with 10 bases between. The germline V gene has CDR1 MNHEY and CDR2 SVGAGI. The CDR3 is made up of 11 amino acids. The chain's CDR3 is CASRTLDGYTF. The CDR3 nucleotides are TGTGCCAGCAGGACTTTGGACGGCTACACCTTC.

The rearrangement links TRBV6-6 to TRBJ2-7; D assignment may be TRBD1 or TRBD2 (6 bases each). Germline CDR1 is MNHNY and CDR2 is SVGAGI (reference sequence). The V end was cut by 0 bases, the J end by 2 bases, with 11 bases between. The CDR3 covers 15 residues. CDR3 protein: CASSYSGGPAYEQYF. The CDR3 DNA follows: TGTGCCAGCAGTTACTCTGGGGGGCCCGCCTACGAGCAGTACTTC.

This chain connects TRBV28 to TRBJ2-6; D perhaps matches TRBD1 (5 bases). The CDR3 has 16 amino acids. Trimming removed 2 bases at V and 4 bases at J, with 12 bases between. Germline V lookup: CDR1 MDHEN, CDR2 SYDVKM. The CDR3 DNA follows: TGTGCCAGCAGTTTAAGGGGATCCCCGGGGGCCAACGTCCTGACTTTC. It codes for CASSLRGSPGANVLTF.

V usage is TRBV27 and J usage is TRBJ1-6; TRBD1 agrees at 8 bases. The CDR3 has 17 residues. V was clipped by 5 bases and J by 6 bases; unmatched bases: 12. CDR1 is MNHEY, CDR2 SMNVEV, per germline (reference sequence). The DNA of the CDR3 is TGTGCCAGCAGTCCCGATAGGCAGGGGGCCGGTAATTCACCCCTCCACTTT. Its protein product is CASSPDRQGAGNSPLHF.

This clone occurred a few times. The rearrangement joins TRBV4-2 to TRBJ1-1, with a possible D match to TRBD1 (6 bases). This CDR3 region has 14 residues. Looked up from germline, CDR1 is LGHNA and CDR2 is YNFKEQ. V dropped 1 base and J dropped 5 bases, with 11 bases sitting between them. CDR3 sequence (DNA): TGTGCCAGCAGCCAAGCAGGGGATGATACTGAAGCTTTCTTT. This translates into CASSQAGDDTEAFF.

The rearrangement links TRBV19 to TRBJ1-1; 8 bases fit TRBD1. The CDR3 consists of 14 residues. In germline, CDR1 is LNHDA, CDR2 SQIVND (reference sequence). The ends lost 5 bases at V and 5 bases at J; junction bases unmatched: 7. The DNA for the CDR3 is TGTGCCAGTAGTGTATACAGGGGGAGGACTGAAGCTTTCTTT. Encoded protein: CASSVYRGRTEAFF.